The T cell receptor (beta chain) described here comes from a study of identical twins. Each CDR3 protein is one row after TCRdb ran MiXCR on the 5' RACE reads. Of more than 250,000 distinct CDR3 sequences in the sample, roughly 8.6% were seen once. There are 15 residues in the CDR3. After removal of 1 base from V and 3 bases from J, the junction contained 5 bases not matched to a gene. CDR1 is SGHDT and CDR2 is YYEEEE in the germline V gene. In its sample, this clonotype was seen a few times. These same data were also listed under a study on yellow fever vaccine responses in identical twins.

This clonotype was sampled from a woman aged 18-29 years in good health. Material for sequencing was memory (CD45RO+) T cells sorted from blood. The genes are TRBV5-6 and TRBJ2-5; 8 nucleotides match TRBD2. In DNA, the CDR3 is TGTGCCAGCAGCTTGAGACTAGCGCAAAAAGAGACCCAGTACTTC. It is translated as CASSLRLAQKETQYF.